The 16 T cell receptor beta chains presented below share a single source sample, sequenced in a study of shared clonotypes between healthy human individuals. The repertoire was sequenced with immunoSEQ multiplex PCR; TCRdb's copy has only in-frame clones and lacks some. Here the sample spans hundreds of thousands of clones, 90% to 95% being singletons. CD45RO-negative, CCR7-selected cells formed the naive CD8 fraction, which excluded terminally differentiated effector memory CD45RA+ cells. Material for sequencing was naive CD8+ T cells sorted from blood. These receptors came from a woman aged 30 to 39 in good health.

This chain links TRBV11-2 with TRBJ2-7, with D possibly being TRBD2 (5 bases). Germline V gives CDR1 SGHAT, CDR2 FQNNGV. V was shortened by 0 bases and J by 0 bases, with 9 bases between the two germline ends. The CDR3 has 15 residues. The CDR3 sequence is CASSLEAESSYEQYF. In nucleotides, the CDR3 is TGTGCCAGCAGCTTAGAAGCGGAGAGCTCCTACGAGCAGTACTTC.

This chain connects TRBV10-1 to TRBJ2-2; D is perhaps TRBD2 (5 bases). CDR1 is WNHNN and CDR2 is SYGVQD in the germline V gene (reference sequence). The CDR3 loop spans 15 amino acids. The V end was cut by 2 bases, the J end by 4 bases, with 11 bases between. CDR3 nucleotides: TGCGCCAGCAGTGAGGACTATCTTACCACCGGGGAGCTGTTTTTT. This encodes CASSEDYLTTGELFF.

The V and J genes are TRBV7-8 and TRBJ2-7; TRBD2 agrees at 8 bases. The V gene's germline CDR1 is SGHVS and CDR2 FQNEAQ. The CDR3 is made up of 14 amino acids. V gave up 5 bases and J gave up 2 bases; unmatched junction bases: 5. The CDR3 DNA sequence: TGTGCCAGCAGCACCCGGGGGGGAGCCTACGAGCAGTACTTC. This encodes CASSTRGGAYEQYF.

J is TRBJ1-1 and V is TRBV4-1, with a weak D call TRBD1 (6 bases). Germline CDR1 is MGHRA and CDR2 is YSYEKL. V was clipped by 6 bases and J by 6 bases, with 17 bases between them. This CDR3 has 14 amino acids. The CDR3 here is CASSQTGSGAEAFF. In nucleotides, the CDR3 is TGCGCCAGCAGTCAAACAGGGTCCGGAGCTGAAGCTTTCTTT.

As for this clone: The same CDR3 arises from other DNA sequences in this sample as well. J is TRBJ2-2 and V is TRBV11-2, with D hard to call. V lost 4 bases to trimming and J lost 2 bases, with 5 bases between them. The CDR3 loop spans 13 amino acids. Germline lookup yields CDR1 SGHAT and CDR2 FQNNGV. The DNA for the CDR3 is TGTGCCAGCAGCTGGGGAAACACCGGGGAGCTGTTTTTT. Protein sequence: CASSWGNTGELFF. Full variable domain (remainder filled in from reference TRBV11-2 and TRBJ2-2): EAGVAQSPRYKIIEKRQSVAFWCNPISGHATLYWYQQILGQGPKLLIQFQNNGVVDDSQLPKDRFSAERLKGVDSTLKIQPAKLEDSAVYLCASSWGNTGELFFGEGSRLTVL.

The V gene is TRBV28, the J gene TRBJ2-7, with TRBD2 matching 10 bases. The J segment lost 3 bases and the V segment lost 6 bases, leaving 11 bases of the junction unmatched. This CDR3 spans 16 amino acids. Germline V CDR1 and CDR2: MDHEN, SYDVKM. The CDR3 bases are TGTGCCAGCAGCAGTAGAATAGGGACTAGCGTCTACGAGCAGTACTTC. As protein: CASSSRIGTSVYEQYF. Full variable domain (missing parts from reference TRBV28 and TRBJ2-7): DVKVTQSSRYLVKRTGEKVFLECVQDMDHENMFWYRQDPGLGLRLIYFSYDVKMKEKGDIPEGYSVSREKKERFSLILESASTNQTSMYLCASSSRIGTSVYEQYFGPGTRLTVT.

This chain joins TRBV13 and TRBJ2-7, with D hard to call. This CDR3 is built from 12 residues. Germline-derived CDR1 and CDR2 are PRHDT and FYEKMQ (reference sequence). Trimming took 5 bases from V and 7 from J, leaving 12 bases between them. The CDR3 spells CASSHLGAEQYF. CDR3 coding DNA: TGTGCCAGCAGCCACCTCGGAGCAGAGCAGTACTTC.

CDR3 nucleotides: TGTGCCAGCAGTTACTCTAGCGGGACCCTGAATGAGCAGTTCTTC. Its translation: CASSYSSGTLNEQFF. The chain carries TRBV6-5 and TRBJ2-1; 8 nucleotides match TRBD2. The CDR3 has 15 residues. The germline V gene encodes CDR1 MNHEY and CDR2 SVGAGI. Unmatched junction bases numbered 5, after V lost 0 bases and J lost 7 bases.

The chain recombines TRBV27 with TRBJ1-3; D uncertain. Germline CDR1 MNHEY, CDR2 SMNVEV (reference sequence). The ends were cut back, 3 bases at V and 2 bases at J, with 17 bases in the middle. CDR3 length: 17 residues. This chain's CDR3 is CASSFSVGSAAGNTIYF. The CDR3, as DNA: TGTGCCAGCAGTTTTTCGGTGGGGTCTGCTGCTGGAAACACCATATATTTT.

The rearrangement joins TRBV27 to TRBJ1-3; D unclear. Germline V gene lookup returns CDR1 MNHEY and CDR2 SMNVEV (reference sequence). The CDR3 loop spans 15 amino acids. Trimming stripped 3 bases from V and 2 bases from J, with 11 bases between. CDR3 DNA sequence: TGTGCCAGCAGTTTGGGCACGAAGACTGGAAACACCATATATTTT. Protein sequence: CASSLGTKTGNTIYF.

The rearrangement uses TRBV27 and TRBJ2-7, with D hard to call. This CDR3 region has 14 residues. Looked up from germline, CDR1 is MNHEY and CDR2 is SMNVEV (reference sequence). V was cut by 5 bases and J by 0 bases, with 11 bases left in between. The CDR3 reads CASSASPSSYEQYF. As DNA, the CDR3 is TGTGCCAGCAGTGCCAGCCCGAGCTCCTACGAGCAGTACTTC.

The V and J genes are TRBV5-6 and TRBJ1-1, with D unresolved. V lost 0 bases, J lost 4 bases, and 7 bases lay in between. The CDR3 contains 13 residues. Germline V gene sequence: CDR1 SGHDT, CDR2 YYEEEE. DNA for the CDR3: TGTGCCAGCAGCTTGGGGGCGTCCACTGAAGCTTTCTTT. It is translated as CASSLGASTEAFF.

This clone was seen just once. The rearrangement joins TRBV9 to TRBJ2-2; 12 bases are a match to TRBD1. Germline assignment: CDR1 SGDLS and CDR2 YYNGEE. The CDR3 extends over 17 amino acids. After removal of 3 bases from V and 3 bases from J, the junction contained 6 bases not matched to a gene. The CDR3 DNA reads as TGTGCCAGCAGCGAGGGACAGGGGGCAGTTGACACCGGGGAGCTGTTTTTT. It yields the protein CASSEGQGAVDTGELFF.

The V and J genes are TRBV5-1 and TRBJ1-1; the match to TRBD1 covers 9 bases. V gave up 5 bases and J gave up 5 bases; unmatched junction bases: 13. The CDR3 sequence is 16 residues long. Germline values: CDR1 SGHRS, CDR2 YFSETQ. The CDR3 coding sequence is TGCGCCAGCAGAATAGCCTTGGACAGGGGTATAACTGAAGCTTTCTTT. Its translation is CASRIALDRGITEAFF.

The V gene is TRBV9, the J gene TRBJ2-3, with D unresolved. Trimming took off 5 bases at V and 2 bases at J, with 12 bases between the two ends. Germline-derived CDR1 and CDR2 are SGDLS and YYNGEE. The length of the CDR3 is 14 residues. CDR3 sequence: CASSATRSTDTQYF. DNA for the CDR3: TGTGCCAGCAGTGCGACGCGTTCCACAGATACGCAGTATTTT.

The chain employs TRBV6-5 and TRBJ2-1; 7 bases align to TRBD2. The V segment lost 0 bases and the J segment 4 bases; nucleotides outside the gene matches: 3. Germline loops: CDR1 MNHEY, CDR2 SVGAGI. This CDR3 spans 15 amino acids. The CDR3 region is CASSYSLAVYNEQFF. The CDR3 DNA reads as TGTGCCAGCAGTTACTCCCTAGCGGTGTACAATGAGCAGTTCTTC.